Detailed here is one TCR beta chain. Antigen specificity is unknown. These data come from a study of T cell repertoires in cytomegalovirus infection. The wider study: Shared public TCR beta signatures pointed to both CMV infection and a matching HLA type. Study conclusions and caveats: Cumulative frequency of public TCR beta families picked out carriers of CMV plus the relevant HLA. Within the response measured ex vivo, HLA-C-restricted CMV-specific TCR beta clonotypes were dominant.

From germline, CDR1 is LGHNA and CDR2 YSLEER. The CDR3 contains 15 residues. V lost 3 bases to trimming and J lost 4 bases; unmatched junction nucleotides: 4. One entry per CDR3 protein, called by TCRdb with MiXCR from the reads. The sample holds some 100,000 distinct CDR3 sequences, around 22% seen once. The chain links TRBV4-3 to TRBJ2-3; 10 nucleotides agree with TRBD2. The specimen sequenced was CD8+ T cells from PBMCs. This receptor was obtained from a human donor in good health (CMV status not recorded). Some clones in this sample may be carry-over from other donors' samples. The CDR3 reads CASSHTSGVSDTQYF. CDR3 in DNA: TGCGCCAGCAGCCACACTAGCGGGGTCTCAGATACGCAGTATTTT.